Listed below are T cell receptor beta chains from one sample, sequenced in a study of control samples from healthy donors and cancer patients. Here immunoSEQ multiplex PCR was the method, and the copy in TCRdb shows in-frame clones only, minus some. Here the sample spans about 100,000 clones, approximately 84% being singletons. Sequenced: blood. Source of these receptors: a woman in her forties or fifties in good health. Both conserved end residues are part of each CDR3. A D gene is named only where the DNA matches it firmly.

v_gene,len,d_gene,j_gene,CDR3nt,CDR3aa
TRBV18,16,NA,TRBJ2-6,TGTGCCAGCTCACCGAGCTCCGGCTCTGGGGCCAACGTCCTGACTTTC,CASSPSSGSGANVLTF
TRBV12-3/TRBV12-4,13,NA,TRBJ1-3,TGTGCCAGCAGAAAGGGACCTGGAAACACCATATATTTT,CASRKGPGNTIYF
TRBV6-2/TRBV6-3,14,NA,TRBJ2-5,TGTGCCAGCAGTTACACACAGGCCCAAGAGACCCAGTACTTC,CASSYTQAQETQYF
TRBV6-4,15,NA,TRBJ2-1,TGTGCCAGCAGTGACTCGTCAGGGGAAGGCAATGAGCAGTTCTTC,CASSDSSGEGNEQFF
TRBV11-2,15,TRBD2,TRBJ2-1,TGTGCCAGCAGCTTAGTGGCGGGGGGCTACAATGAGCAGTTCTTC,CASSLVAGGYNEQFF
TRBV5-4,13,NA,TRBJ2-1,TGTGCCAGCAGCTTGGCTGGTAGGGATGAGCAGTTCTTC,CASSLAGRDEQFF
TRBV24-1,18,TRBD2,TRBJ2-3,TGTGCCACCAGTGATACCACTAGCGGGGGGGCCGGGGCAGATACGCAGTATTTT,CATSDTTSGGAGADTQYF
TRBV5-1,15,NA,TRBJ2-1,TGCGCCAGCAGCTTGGGACCTAGCCGCTACGACGAGCAGTTCTTC,CASSLGPSRYDEQFF
TRBV11-2,14,NA,TRBJ1-2,TGTGCCAGCAGCTTAGATCGGAGGGGGGGTGGCTACACCTTC,CASSLDRRGGGYTF
TRBV4-3,14,NA,TRBJ2-3,TGCGCCAGCAGCCCTGGACTACTTACAGATACGCAGTATTTT,CASSPGLLTDTQYF
TRBV11-3,16,TRBD2,TRBJ2-3,TGTGCCAGCAGCTCCGCGGCGGGGGGGCTGTCAGATACGCAGTATTTT,CASSSAAGGLSDTQYF